This T cell receptor (beta chain) emerged from a study of patients and donors after allogeneic stem cell transplantation. This clonotype has ten or more counts. From germline, CDR1 is SQVTM and CDR2 ANQGSEA. V shed 7 bases and J 8 bases; nucleotides not matched to a gene: 9. This CDR3 region has 12 residues. TCRdb reprocessed the RT-PCR reads via MiXCR and lists one record per CDR3 protein. The sample shows tens of thousands of distinct CDR3 sequences, about an eighth of them seen only once. V and J are TRBV29-1 and TRBJ1-1, with 8 nucleotides matching TRBD1. The TCR was taken from a human donor who was either an allogeneic HSCT recipient or a stem cell or donor lymphocyte infusion donor (not recorded which). It is not recorded whose cells these are; they may come from a transplant donor. Sequenced sample: blood, either unsorted or a sorted T cell fraction (not recorded which). CDR3 sequence reads: CSAAGAGGEAFF. CDR3 sequence (DNA): TGCAGCGCCGCCGGGGCAGGGGGCGAAGCTTTCTTT.